The 5 T cell receptor beta chains given below trace back to one sample, sequenced in a study of beta chain features in type 1 diabetes (dated 2018 in TCRdb). Libraries were prepared through the immunoSEQ multiplex PCR assay. All of the isolated RNA was reverse transcribed with the High Capacity cDNA Reverse Transcription Kit, so expressed TCRB transcripts were sequenced. Here the immuneACCESS table is served through TCRdb, limited to in-frame sequences with V and J called. Missing clones are a known gap in these copies; in checked studies unresolved V genes cover under half, and the rest lacks a known reason. The table for this sample lists 850,000 to 900,000 clones; 17% of them were counted only once. 0.02% to 0.025% of the sample lies in the top ten. The specimen sequenced was naive CD4+ T cells from blood. The sample's cell subset or site label, decoded: true naive CD4+ T cells. These receptors all stem from a woman aged 18-29 years in good health.

This clone has more than one count but fewer than ten. This sequence joins TRBV5-4 and TRBJ2-5, with 15 bases fitting TRBD2. CDR1 and CDR2 (germline): SGHNT, YYREEE (reference sequence). The CDR3 is 16 residues long. The V and J ends lost 0 bases and 13 bases, in that order; junction bases with no gene match: 10. CDR3 loop: CASSLGNGLAGGFRYF. The CDR3, as DNA: TGTGCCAGCAGCTTGGGAAATGGACTAGCGGGAGGGTTTCGGTACTTC.

Points on this clone: Distinct nucleotide sequences in the sample also encode this CDR3. The chain's CDR3 is CASSLTAGGETQYF. The CDR3 DNA reads as TGTGCCAGCAGCTTAACGGCCGGGGGTGAGACCCAGTACTTC. The chain combines TRBV7-3 with TRBJ2-5; tentatively, D is TRBD2 (6 bases). V lost 0 bases and J 5 bases, leaving 10 bases between the germline ends. The length of the CDR3 is 14 residues. CDR1 is SGHTA and CDR2 is FQGTGA in the germline V gene.

CDR3 protein: CASSYLGQGGDNEQFF. DNA for the CDR3: TGTGCCAGCAGTTACCTTGGACAGGGGGGTGACAATGAGCAGTTCTTC. The J gene is TRBJ2-1, the V gene TRBV6-5; 10 bases are shared with TRBD1. Germline trimming cut 2 bases from V and 5 bases from J; bases unmatched to any gene: 6. The CDR3 runs to 16 residues. Germline V gives CDR1 MNHEY, CDR2 SVGAGI.

The genes are TRBV11-3 and TRBJ2-1; no clear D gene. Germline values: CDR1 SGHNT, CDR2 YENEEA. The CDR3 is 12 amino acids. V was pared by 5 bases and J by 6 bases, with 8 bases between. The CDR3 nucleotides are TGTGCCAGCAGCCGACTTCCCAATGAGCAGTTCTTC. Translating gives CASSRLPNEQFF. Together with reference TRBV11-3 and TRBJ2-1, the CDR3 gives the full variable domain: EAGVVQSPRYKIIEKKQPVAFWCNPISGHNTLYWYLQNLGQGPELLIRYENEEAVDDSQLPKDRFSAERLKGVDSTLKIQPAELGDSAVYLCASSRLPNEQFFGPGTRLTVL.

This clone was detected a few times. This sequence joins TRBV7-9 and TRBJ2-3, with 7 bases fitting TRBD1. This CDR3 has 15 amino acids. Germline V gene sequence: CDR1 SEHNR, CDR2 FQNEAQ (reference sequence). The junction had 6 bases not matched to a gene; V was cut back by 5 bases and J by 1 base. The CDR3 reads CASSPYRGGTDTQYF. The CDR3 region has the DNA TGTGCCAGCAGCCCTTACAGGGGAGGCACAGATACGCAGTATTTT.